Listed below are T cell receptor beta chains from one sample, sequenced in a study of blood T cells in healthy people across ages. In TCRdb, the 5' RACE reads were re-called with MiXCR into one record per CDR3 protein. The sample carries fewer than 2 million distinct CDR3 sequences, about two fifths recorded once. The sample consisted of blood. These receptors were taken from a human donor in good health. Each CDR3 is given with its conserved first and last residue. Each record gives: J gene, V gene, D gene, clone size, CDR3 protein, CDR3 DNA. D genes are given only for firm matches. Clone size appears in some rows only: once, few, many, or a class for an expanded clone.

>TRBJ2-5|TRBV4-2|TRBD2|.
CASSHRRGSQETQYF
TGTGCCAGCAGCCATCGGCGGGGGAGCCAAGAGACCCAGTACTTC
>TRBJ2-7|TRBV7-2|.|few
CASSVGRRSSYEQYF
TGTGCCAGCAGCGTCGGACGGCGGAGCTCCTACGAGCAGTACTTC
>TRBJ2-3|TRBV20-1|TRBD2|.
CSARDRRRGGDTQYF
TGCAGTGCTAGAGATCGTAGAAGGGGAGGGGATACGCAGTATTTT
>TRBJ2-3|TRBV15|.|.
CATSRGRGTSADTQYF
TGTGCCACCAGCAGAGGCAGGGGCACTAGCGCAGATACGCAGTATTTT
>TRBJ1-2|TRBV10-3|.|.
CAIRDTANYGYTF
TGTGCCATCAGAGATACAGCTAACTATGGCTACACCTTC
>TRBJ2-5|TRBV13|.|.
CASSPRGRDLREQYF
TGTGCCAGCAGCCCCAGGGGCAGGGACCTACGGGAGCAGTACTTC
>TRBJ2-3|TRBV28|.|.
CASSLTRAQYF
TGTGCCAGCAGCCTGACTAGGGCGCAGTATTTT
>TRBJ1-1|TRBV12-3/TRBV12-4|.|.
CASSPDMAEAFF
TGTGCCAGCAGCCCGGACATGGCGGAAGCTTTCTTT
>TRBJ2-7|TRBV6-2/TRBV6-3|.|few
CASRPHPGAGDPYEQYF
TGTGCCAGCAGACCTCACCCCGGAGCAGGAGACCCCTACGAGCAGTACTTC
>TRBJ2-1|TRBV5-6|TRBD2|few
CASSFLSSGGAGEQFF
TGTGCCAGCAGCTTTCTTTCCAGCGGGGGGGCAGGTGAGCAGTTCTTC
>TRBJ2-3|TRBV11-1|.|few
CASSGGQASTDTQYF
TGTGCCAGTTCAGGAGGGCAGGCTAGCACAGATACGCAGTATTTT
>TRBJ1-2|TRBV28|.|.
CASSSRVGVAHGYTF
TGTGCCAGCAGTTCGCGGGTCGGGGTCGCCCATGGCTACACCTTC
>TRBJ2-5|TRBV7-6|.|.
CAGSPSTRMTTQYF
TGTGCCGGCAGCCCCAGTACGCGGATGACGACCCAGTACTTC
>TRBJ2-5|TRBV4-1|TRBD2|few
CASSQVSSGGDLLSQETQYF
TGCGCCAGCAGCCAAGTTAGTAGCGGGGGGGACCTCCTGTCCCAAGAGACCCAGTACTTC
>TRBJ2-1|TRBV12-3/TRBV12-4|.|few
CASSLWAWENNEQFF
TGTGCCAGCAGTCTTTGGGCCTGGGAGAACAATGAGCAGTTCTTC
>TRBJ2-5|TRBV5-1|TRBD1|.
CASGQGAVRETQYF
TGCGCCAGTGGACAGGGGGCGGTAAGAGAGACCCAGTACTTC
>TRBJ2-1|TRBV5-1|TRBD1|many
CASSDPGQGPNEQFF
TGCGCCAGCAGCGACCCGGGACAGGGTCCTAATGAGCAGTTCTTC